The 23 T cell receptor beta chains below come from one sample, sequenced in a study of Graves' ophthalmopathy and Graves' hyperthyroidism. RNA transcripts were the source from which TCR beta CDR3 regions were amplified. The workflow started with a first-round RT-PCR run with HTBI primers and then moved on to a second-round multiplex PCR. TCRdb re-called the multiplex PCR reads with MiXCR, one entry per CDR3 protein. The table includes roughly 300,000 distinct CDR3 sequences, under 20% detected once. Sequencing used peripheral blood. The receptors come from an adult man with Graves' ophthalmopathy.

This clonotype was recorded many times. The chain carries TRBV13 and TRBJ1-6; a weak D match, TRBD1 (5 bases). CDR3 length: 14 residues. Germline-derived CDR1 and CDR2 are PRHDT and FYEKMQ (reference sequence). Trimming took off 1 base at V and 9 bases at J, with 10 bases between the two ends. The CDR3 loop is CASSLAGLVSPLHF. The DNA of the CDR3 is TGTGCCAGCAGCTTAGCAGGGTTAGTTTCACCCCTCCACTTT.

This clonotype was recorded many times. V is TRBV20-1 and J is TRBJ2-7; perhaps TRBD2 as D (7 bases). The ends were cut back, 3 bases at V and 6 bases at J, with 18 bases in the middle. Germline CDR1 is DFQATT and CDR2 is SNEGSKA (reference sequence). CDR3 length: 14 amino acids. The CDR3 coding sequence is TGCAGTGCTAGCCCAGCCCTCGGGGGGCTCGAGCAGTACTTC. Protein: CSASPALGGLEQYF.

The chain uses TRBV14 and TRBJ2-7, with TRBD2 identical over 8 bases. The junction had 2 bases not matched to a gene; V was cut back by 1 base and J by 6 bases. Germline V gene data show CDR1 as SGHDN and CDR2 as FVKESK. The CDR3 length is 13 residues. Here the CDR3 reads CASSQAGRGEQYF. In DNA, the CDR3 is TGTGCCAGCAGCCAAGCCGGGAGGGGCGAGCAGTACTTC.

This clonotype showed up many times. This sequence joins TRBV10-3 and TRBJ1-5; 7 nucleotides agree with TRBD1. V was clipped by 3 bases and J by 1 base; unmatched bases: 6. CDR1 is ENHRY and CDR2 is SYGVKD in the germline V gene. CDR3 length: 16 amino acids. In nucleotides, the CDR3 is TGTGCCATCAGTGACAGAGGCAGGGGGAGCAATCAGCCCCAGCATTTT. It translates to CAISDRGRGSNQPQHF.

This clonotype was found many times. CDR3 in DNA: TGTGCCAGCAGCCAAGATGGTGACTACGAGCAGTACTTC. Its translation is CASSQDGDYEQYF. The rearrangement uses TRBV4-2 and TRBJ2-7; D not certain. The germline gives CDR1 LGHNA, CDR2 YNFKEQ. V was pared by 0 bases and J by 3 bases, with 6 bases between. The length of the CDR3 is 13 residues.

The table lists this clonotype with many counts. The V gene is TRBV27, the J gene TRBJ1-5; 8 bases map to TRBD1. Germline CDR1 MNHEY, CDR2 SMNVEV (reference sequence). The CDR3 loop spans 16 amino acids. The V and J ends lost 9 bases and 3 bases, in that order; junction bases with no gene match: 13. The CDR3: CARGETRDRFNQPQHF. For the CDR3, the DNA is TGTGCCAGGGGTGAGACCCGGGACAGGTTCAATCAGCCCCAGCATTTT.

Ten or more counts support this clonotype. This chain connects TRBV12-3 or TRBV12-4 to TRBJ2-2; TRBD1 agrees at 8 bases. V lost 8 bases and J lost 5; bases outside the gene matches: 10. This CDR3 region has 15 residues. CDR3 protein: CASGTGTGDTGELFF. CDR3 nucleotide sequence: TGTGCCAGCGGAACCGGGACAGGAGATACCGGGGAGCTGTTTTTT.

This clonotype has ten or more counts. This chain joins TRBV27 and TRBJ1-2; a possible D gene is TRBD1 (5 bases). The CDR3 has 14 residues. V gave up 4 bases and J gave up 6 bases, with 15 bases separating them. The germline CDR1 and CDR2 sequences are MNHEY and SMNVEV (reference sequence). In DNA form, the CDR3 reads TGTGCCAGCAGTTCCCCCGGGGGTGTCCATGGCTACACCTTC. It is translated as CASSSPGGVHGYTF.

The sample holds many counts of this clonotype. The gene calls are TRBV19 and TRBJ2-2; D gene ambiguous. Germline loops: CDR1 LNHDA, CDR2 SQIVND (reference sequence). V lost 5 bases and J lost 0, with 7 bases in between. The length of the CDR3 is 14 residues. This CDR3 reads CASSSQANTGELFF. DNA for the CDR3: TGTGCCAGTAGTTCTCAAGCGAACACCGGGGAGCTGTTTTTT.

This clonotype showed up many times. This chain joins TRBV20-1 and TRBJ1-2; D is undetermined. The CDR3 sequence is 14 residues long. Germline CDR1 DFQATT, CDR2 SNEGSKA (reference sequence). V dropped 3 bases and J dropped 4 bases, with 15 bases sitting between them. For the CDR3, the DNA is TGCAGTGCTAGTCTTCCAGAAATCCTCTATGGCTACACCTTC. Translated, it gives CSASLPEILYGYTF.

The chain combines TRBV27 with TRBJ1-6; 8 bases align to TRBD1. J gave up 10 bases and V 5 bases, and 7 bases lay outside the gene matches. CDR1 and CDR2 (germline): MNHEY, SMNVEV (reference sequence). The CDR3 extends over 14 amino acids. CDR3 loop: CASSRTGMESPLHF. The CDR3 nucleotides read TGTGCCAGCAGTCGGACAGGGATGGAATCACCCCTCCACTTT.

This clonotype was recorded once. Because it lacks the conserved phenylalanine or tryptophan at the end, this CDR3 is likely a read error. CDR3 coding DNA: TGTGCCAGTAGTATTGAGACCAAGGTGTCTGAAGCTTTCGTT. It yields the protein CASSIETKVSEAFV. The chain is built from TRBV19 and TRBJ1-1; no firm D call. Trimming left V 3 bases short and J 6 bases short, with 14 bases between. Germline-derived CDR1 and CDR2 are LNHDA and SQIVND (reference sequence). The CDR3 contains 14 residues.

This clonotype has a count of ten or more. One end of the junction fails to match germline, which may point to a read error. This chain uses TRBV4-2 with TRBJ1-5; D not certain. The germline gives CDR1 LGHNA, CDR2 YNFKEQ. The CDR3 contains 14 residues. CDR3 coding DNA: TGTGCCAGCAGCCAAGATGCCGGCGGTAGTTCCCAGAATTTT. Translated, it gives CASSQDAGGSSQNF.

This clonotype appeared a few times. The V and J genes are TRBV20-1 and TRBJ2-3; 7 bases line up with TRBD2. The CDR3 has 15 residues. Germline CDR1 reads DFQATT; CDR2 reads SNEGSKA (reference sequence). The V gene end was trimmed by 0 bases and the J gene end by 4 bases; junction bases not matched to a gene: 7. DNA for the CDR3: TGCAGTGCTAGAGATTTGAGCGGGGCCCCAGATACGCAGTATTTT. Protein: CSARDLSGAPDTQYF.

This clonotype was recorded at least ten times. The V call is TRBV30, the J call TRBJ2-7; D is perhaps TRBD1 (5 bases). The CDR3 is made up of 15 amino acids. Trimming took off 2 bases at V and 5 bases at J, with 19 bases between the two ends. CDR1 and CDR2 (germline): GTSNPN, SVGIG (reference sequence). The CDR3 loop is CAWSNPKGYINEQYF. CDR3 sequence (DNA): TGTGCCTGGAGTAACCCCAAGGGGTACATCAACGAGCAGTACTTC.

This clonotype was seen many times. V and J are TRBV28 and TRBJ1-2; D is perhaps TRBD1 (5 bases). The germline gives CDR1 MDHEN, CDR2 SYDVKM. The V and J ends lost 4 bases and 3 bases respectively, with 24 bases between them. This CDR3 contains 18 residues. The CDR3 sequence: CASSSNRIVLIMYYGYTF. As DNA, the CDR3 is TGTGCCAGCAGTTCAAACAGGATAGTACTGATAATGTACTATGGCTACACCTTC.

The table lists this clonotype with many counts. The chain has TRBV30 and TRBJ2-7; 10 positions match TRBD1. The germline gives CDR1 GTSNPN, CDR2 SVGIG (reference sequence). This CDR3 spans 13 amino acids. The V segment lost 5 bases and the J segment 1 base; nucleotides outside the gene matches: 2. CDR3 DNA sequence: TGTGCCTGGGGGACAGGGGATTCCTACGAGCAGTACTTC. Protein sequence: CAWGTGDSYEQYF.

This clonotype came up many times. The chain recombines TRBV6-2 or TRBV6-3 with TRBJ2-5; TRBD2 matches at 9 bases. This CDR3 contains 13 residues. After removal of 4 bases from V and 5 bases from J, the junction contained 2 bases not matched to a gene. Germline lookup yields CDR1 MNHEY and CDR2 SVGEGT. In DNA form, the CDR3 reads TGTGCCAGCAGTTCGGGACTAGCCGAGACCCAGTACTTC. This gives the protein CASSSGLAETQYF.

This clonotype appeared many times. This chain connects TRBV9 to TRBJ2-2, with TRBD2 matching 15 bases. In germline, CDR1 is SGDLS, CDR2 YYNGEE. CDR3 size: 17 residues. The V and J ends lost 3 bases and 7 bases, in that order; junction bases with no gene match: 7. The CDR3 sequence: CASSAGLAGGPVGELFF. CDR3 bases: TGTGCCAGCAGCGCAGGACTAGCGGGGGGGCCTGTCGGGGAGCTGTTTTTT.

This clonotype occurred many times. The conserved phenylalanine or tryptophan normally closing the CDR3 is absent here, so this likely arose from a read error. The chain employs TRBV7-8 and TRBJ1-1; no firm D call. This CDR3 has 12 amino acids. Germline V gene sequence: CDR1 SGHVS, CDR2 FQNEAQ. V gave up 4 bases and J gave up 0 bases, with 3 bases separating them. CDR3 nucleotide sequence: TGTGCCAGCAGCTCCATGAACACTGAAGCTTTCCTT. It translates to CASSSMNTEAFL.

V gene TRBV7-9 combines with J gene TRBJ2-5, with D hard to call. The CDR3 contains 11 residues. Germline V gives CDR1 SEHNR, CDR2 FQNEAQ (reference sequence). V was trimmed by 5 bases and J by 5 bases, leaving 6 bases between them. The DNA for the CDR3 is TGTGCCAGCAGCCAGGACGAGACCCAGTACTTC. Residues: CASSQDETQYF.

This clonotype was seen once. The CDR3 DNA is TGTGCCAGTAGTATCACCGACAGTCGTTCCTCTGGAAACACCATATATTTT. Protein sequence: CASSITDSRSSGNTIYF. This rearrangement joins TRBV19 to TRBJ1-3; weak D call: TRBD1 (5 bases). The CDR3 has 17 amino acids. The V end was cut by 3 bases, the J end by 0 bases, with 15 bases between. From germline, CDR1 is LNHDA and CDR2 SQIVND (reference sequence). Based on the CDR3 plus reference TRBV19 and TRBJ1-3, the full variable domain is DGGITQSPKYLFRKEGQNVTLSCEQNLNHDAMYWYRQDPGQGLRLIYYSQIVNDFQKGDIAEGYSVSREKKESFPLTVTSAQKNPTAFYLCASSITDSRSSGNTIYFGEGSWLTVV.

On this clonotype: Germline is not matched at one junction end, which may reflect a read error. The chain couples TRBV12-3 or TRBV12-4 to TRBJ1-1, with D hard to call. The CDR3 has 15 amino acids. CDR3 nucleotide sequence: TGTGCCAGCAGTTTAGGAACGGCCGGGTTGACTGAAGCTTACTTT. It codes for CASSLGTAGLTEAYF.